This entry concerns a single TCR beta chain. The antigen remains unidentified. The germline V gene has CDR1 SQVTM and CDR2 ANQGSEA. The CDR3 loop spans 12 amino acids. V gave up 7 bases and J gave up 0 bases, with 7 bases separating them. TCRdb keeps only in-frame clones here, not all; method: immunoSEQ multiplex PCR. The table lists 43,000 or so clones, more than 25% of them singletons. This entry belongs to a study of tumour-infiltrating T cells in Burkitt lymphoma. Whole-study context: Patients covered every epidemiological subtype of Burkitt lymphoma. Overall and progression-free survival were predicted by productive clonality.

Study observations and caveats: Several public clonotypes were shared across many Burkitt lymphoma patients.

The sequenced sample consisted of tumor tissue. The clonotype comes from a human donor with Burkitt lymphoma. The V and J genes are TRBV29-1 and TRBJ1-3, with unresolved D. CDR3 region: CSGSGSGNTIYF. CDR3 bases: TGCAGCGGATCTGGCTCTGGAAACACCATATATTTT.